The subject of this entry is one T cell receptor (beta chain). The target of this receptor is not known. No much larger clonotype is one base removed from it; base qualities were not supplied. High-throughput TCR beta sequencing profiled peripheral blood CD8+ and CD4+ T cells from healthy donors, Susac syndrome patients and multiple sclerosis patients. The Susac syndrome patients fulfilled recently defined diagnostic criteria for either definite or probable disease. Bulk CD8+ and CD4+ T cells were purified by magnetic negative isolation, whereas CD8+ TEMRA cells were enriched by FACS. Blood was collected in EDTA tubes and processed within 24 hours, with PBMCs isolated through density gradient centrifugation. PBMCs intended for TCR sequencing were frozen in liquid nitrogen and were later thawed in a 37 degrees C water bath. The sorted or isolated CD4+, CD8+ and CD8+ TEMRA cells had a purity of 90% or higher.

This specimen comes from a study of CD8 T cells in Susac syndrome (dated 2019 in TCRdb). With respect to the entire study: Among the sequenced Susac syndrome patients, about six had clinically active disease and roughly 8 were in clinical remission. At blood withdrawal, Susac syndrome patients were either therapy-naive, taking corticosteroids (in some cases with IVIg as well), or taking IVIg alone. Whether CD8+ T cell activation and differentiation in Susac syndrome was antigen driven was tested using repertoire sequencing. Study-wide conclusions, independent of this receptor: No clonal expansion was detected in the CD4+ T cell repertoire of Susac syndrome patients. The TCR sequencing and HLA analysis was acknowledged to have included a relatively small number of individuals.

RNA was extracted using the RNeasy kit, and roughly 0.5 to 1 microgram was reverse transcribed with random hexamers. The immunoSEQ multiplex PCR assay, covering 54 Vbeta and 13 Jbeta segments, was used to amplify TCR beta CDR3 regions. To correct PCR amplification bias, a synthetic template baseline was used for both primer optimization and computational correction. In the authors' own workflow: Reads were assigned to V, D and J genes according to IMGT and analyzed in immunoSEQ Analyzer, with only productive sequences retained. To calculate clonality, Shannon entropy was normalized by log2 of the number of productive unique sequences and then subtracted from one. Public and private clones were assessed among the 100 most prevalent clones of each patient and control. Clones were defined as Susac-specific if absent from the healthy and MS cohorts, from 1052 published viral clones and from other ImmuneACCESS disease sequences. TCRdb ran its own pipeline on the public reads, namely fastp trimming at Q25 and MiXCR clone calling, and kept in-frame beta chains. Here each entry gathers all rows of one CDR3 protein and keeps the most common genes and DNA. The V and J calls shown here were made by TCRdb, not taken from the authors' results. This sample is represented by around 110,000 distinct CDR3 sequences; just over 95% of them were singletons. The biggest ten clones account for about 0.14% of the sample.

V loses 2 bases, J loses 6 bases, and the germline ends lie 11 bases apart. According to the germline V gene (reference sequence), CDR1 reads GTSNPN and CDR2 reads SVGIG. The CDR3 spans 13 residues, from the cysteine through the phenylalanine. This entry keeps only the CDR3 DNA: 39 bases, framed from base 1. This chain is built from TRBV30 and TRBJ2-1, with a tentative D gene TRBD2 over 5 matching bases. This sequence was found in a human donor with Susac syndrome. The sequencing input was CD4+ T cells from PBMCs. The sequenced DNA: TGTGCCTGGAGTTTCGGACTCACCAATGAGCAGTTCTTC. Translated, it reads CAWSFGLTNEQFF.